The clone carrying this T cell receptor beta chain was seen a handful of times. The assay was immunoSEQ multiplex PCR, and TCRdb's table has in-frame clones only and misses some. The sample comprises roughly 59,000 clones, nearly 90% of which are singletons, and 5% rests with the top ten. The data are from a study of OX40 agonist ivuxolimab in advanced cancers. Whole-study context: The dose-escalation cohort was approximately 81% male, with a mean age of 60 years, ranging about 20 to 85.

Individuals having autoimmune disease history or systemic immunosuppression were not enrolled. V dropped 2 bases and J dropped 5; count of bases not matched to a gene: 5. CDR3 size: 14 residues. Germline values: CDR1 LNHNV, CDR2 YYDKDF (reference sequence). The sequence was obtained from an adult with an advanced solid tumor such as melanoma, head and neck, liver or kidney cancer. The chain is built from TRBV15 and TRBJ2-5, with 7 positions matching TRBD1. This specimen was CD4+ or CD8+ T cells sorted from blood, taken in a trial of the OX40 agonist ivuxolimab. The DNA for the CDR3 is TGTGCCACCAGCAGACCGACAGGGTGGGAGACCCAGTACTTC. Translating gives CATSRPTGWETQYF. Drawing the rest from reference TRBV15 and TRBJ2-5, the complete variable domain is DAMVIQNPRYQVTQFGKPVTLSCSQTLNHNVMYWYQQKSSQAPKLLFHYYDKDFNNEADTPDNFQSRRPNTSFCFLDIRSPGLGDTAMYLCATSRPTGWETQYFGPGTRLLVL.